This TCR beta chain was recorded in a study of blood T cell repertoires in COVID-19. Sequencing was performed with immunoSEQ multiplex PCR; in TCRdb, only in-frame clones are kept and a portion is missing. The sample yields about 270,000 clones, under 90% seen once. Material: peripheral blood. This TCR was recovered from a woman between 45 and 60 years old who had recovered from COVID-19.

The CDR3 region has the DNA TGTGCCAGCAGCCGGGGGACTTGGGAGACCCAGTACTTC. Protein product: CASSRGTWETQYF. The V gene is TRBV7-2, the J gene TRBJ2-5, with a possible D match to TRBD2 (6 bases). This CDR3 has 13 amino acids. V was clipped by 5 bases and J by 5 bases, with 12 bases between them. The V gene's germline CDR1 is SGHTA and CDR2 FQGNSA.